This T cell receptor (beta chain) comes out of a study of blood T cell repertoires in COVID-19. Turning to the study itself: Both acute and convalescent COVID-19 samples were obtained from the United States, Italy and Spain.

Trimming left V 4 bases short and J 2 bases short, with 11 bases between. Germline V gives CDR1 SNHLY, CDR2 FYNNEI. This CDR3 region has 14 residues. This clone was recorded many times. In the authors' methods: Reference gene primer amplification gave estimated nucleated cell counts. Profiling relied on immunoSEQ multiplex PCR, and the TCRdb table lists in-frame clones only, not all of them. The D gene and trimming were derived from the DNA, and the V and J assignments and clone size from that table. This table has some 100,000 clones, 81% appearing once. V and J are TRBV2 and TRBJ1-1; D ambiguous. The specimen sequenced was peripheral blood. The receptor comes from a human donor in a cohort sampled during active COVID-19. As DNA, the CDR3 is TGTGCCAGCAGTGGTGTGTACAGAAACACTGAAGCTTTCTTT. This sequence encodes CASSGVYRNTEAFF.